The clone carrying this T cell receptor beta chain occurred a few times. What it recognizes is unknown. Every bit of the isolated RNA underwent reverse transcription, so sequencing read expressed TCRB transcripts. Using immunoSEQ multiplex PCR, the repertoire was profiled, and TCRdb retains in-frame clones only, with some absent. The sample yields 130,000 to 150,000 clones, approximately 13% seen once. The sample belongs to a study of beta chain features in type 1 diabetes. Points from the study as a whole: Shorter TCRB CDR3s, moderately but significantly so, marked every one of the four CD4+ subsets in Type 1 diabetes patients. High TCR expression in some cells could lead to their over-representation in cDNA sequencing.

Sequencing used central memory CD4+ T cells from blood. The TCR was taken from a man between 18 and 35 years old with type 1 diabetes.

In DNA form, the CDR3 reads TGCGCCACCCAGGAGCGGGGGGGCCTTGGGGAGCAGTTCTTC. Residues: CATQERGGLGEQFF. The V and J genes are TRBV5-1 and TRBJ2-1, with 10 bases fitting TRBD2. The CDR3 is made up of 14 amino acids. Germline V lookup: CDR1 SGHRS, CDR2 YFSETQ. Trimming took 9 bases from V and 10 from J; bases not matched to a gene: 13.